These 27 T cell receptor beta chains came from one sample sequenced in a study of CD8 T cells in Susac syndrome. RNA amounts of roughly 0.5 to 1 ug underwent reverse transcription with random hexamers. TCRdb re-derived calls from the immunoSEQ multiplex PCR reads in MiXCR, one entry per CDR3 protein. The data show around 200,000 distinct CDR3 sequences, 90% to 95% seen once. Sequencing used CD4+ T cells from PBMCs. All receptors come from a human donor with Susac syndrome.

This clonotype was counted only a few times. The gene calls are TRBV7-2 and TRBJ2-3; TRBD2 might be the D (6 bases). CDR1 and CDR2 (germline): SGHTA, FQGNSA. The CDR3 sequence is 14 residues long. V dropped 5 bases and J dropped 4 bases, with 13 bases sitting between them. The CDR3: CASSPSAFADTQYF. CDR3 nucleotide sequence: TGTGCCAGCAGCCCTAGCGCCTTTGCAGATACGCAGTATTTT. The full variable domain, its missing parts supplied by reference TRBV7-2 and TRBJ2-3, is GAGVSQSPSNKVTEKGKDVELRCDPISGHTALYWYRQSLGQGLEFLIYFQGNSAPDKSGLPSDRFSAERTGGSVSTLTIQRTQQEDSAVYLCASSPSAFADTQYFGPGTRLTVL.

The chain has TRBV29-1 and TRBJ2-7; a possible D gene is TRBD2 (6 bases). The germline gives CDR1 SQVTM, CDR2 ANQGSEA. The CDR3 length is 13 residues. Trimming pared 7 bases from V and 3 bases from J, leaving 16 bases between. The CDR3 loop reads CSAAVASVYEQYF. For the CDR3, the DNA is TGCAGCGCCGCGGTAGCTAGCGTCTACGAGCAGTACTTC.

The chain joins TRBV20-1 to TRBJ1-1; 7 nucleotides agree with TRBD1. J lost 3 bases, V lost 0 bases, and 4 bases had no gene match. The CDR3 totals 14 residues. Germline CDR1 is DFQATT and CDR2 is SNEGSKA (reference sequence). The CDR3 DNA reads TGCAGTGCTAGAGAAGACAGGGTATACACTGAAGCTTTCTTT. This sequence encodes CSAREDRVYTEAFF.

V usage is TRBV4-1 and J usage is TRBJ2-1; TRBD2 agrees at 12 bases. The CDR3 is 18 residues long. Germline V gene sequence: CDR1 MGHRA, CDR2 YSYEKL. V shed 4 bases, J shed 7 bases, and the junction held 14 bases outside the gene matches. CDR3 loop: CASSPAAGRLAGVNEQFF. DNA for the CDR3: TGCGCCAGCAGCCCAGCCGCGGGGAGACTAGCGGGAGTTAATGAGCAGTTCTTC.

The gene calls are TRBV5-1 and TRBJ2-2; no firm D call. Germline CDR1 reads SGHRS; CDR2 reads YFSETQ. The germline V and J ends were trimmed by 2 bases and 0 bases, with 11 bases remaining between them. The CDR3 length is 16 residues. CDR3: CASSLSSDANTGELFF. The CDR3 DNA is TGCGCCAGCAGCTTATCCAGCGACGCGAACACCGGGGAGCTGTTTTTT. The whole variable domain, remainder taken from reference TRBV5-1 and TRBJ2-2, is KAGVTQTPRYLIKTRGQQVTLSCSPISGHRSVSWYQQTPGQGLQFLFEYFSETQRNKGNFPGRFSGRQFSNSRSEMNVSTLELGDSALYLCASSLSSDANTGELFFGEGSRLTVL.

The rearrangement uses TRBV6-6 and TRBJ2-7; the match to TRBD1 covers 7 bases. Germline lookup yields CDR1 MNHNY and CDR2 SVGAGI (reference sequence). Trimming cost V 0 bases and J 1 base; bases outside gene matches: 6. The CDR3 extends over 16 amino acids. CDR3 sequence: CASSYSGTEHSYEQYF. As DNA, the CDR3 is TGTGCCAGCAGTTACTCTGGGACAGAGCATTCCTACGAGCAGTACTTC.

The chain uses TRBV24-1 and TRBJ2-2, with a possible D match to TRBD1 (5 bases). The CDR3 has 15 residues. Germline CDR1 is KGHDR and CDR2 is SFDVKD. V lost 4 bases, J lost 4 bases, and 12 bases lay in between. The DNA of the CDR3 is TGTGCCACCAGTGACTCGACAGAGAGCACCGGGGAGCTGTTTTTT. It specifies CATSDSTESTGELFF.

This chain joins TRBV5-4 and TRBJ2-7; TRBD2 matches 7 bases. The V gene end was trimmed by 0 bases and the J gene end by 4 bases; junction bases not matched to a gene: 4. Germline V CDR1 and CDR2: SGHNT, YYREEE (reference sequence). The CDR3 is 14 amino acids. In DNA, the CDR3 is TGTGCCAGCAGCTTGGAATCGGGGGGATACGAGCAGTACTTC. Protein sequence: CASSLESGGYEQYF.

CDR3: CASKVRGDGYTF. Written as DNA, the CDR3 is TGTGCCAGCAAAGTCCGGGGAGATGGCTACACCTTC. The chain links TRBV6-5 to TRBJ1-2; D unclear. Germline values: CDR1 MNHEY, CDR2 SVGAGI. V lost 7 bases to trimming and J lost 6 bases, with 12 bases between them. The CDR3 spans 12 residues.

The V and J genes are TRBV4-2 and TRBJ2-6; TRBD1 or TRBD2 may be the D gene (5 bases each). The V end lost 6 bases, the J end lost 2 bases, and 8 bases lay between the germline ends. There are 14 residues in the CDR3. Germline V gene lookup returns CDR1 LGHNA and CDR2 YNFKEQ. The CDR3 coding sequence is TGTGCCAGCAGGGGACGGACTGGGGCCAACGTCCTGACTTTC. Translation: CASRGRTGANVLTF.

This clonotype has more than one count but fewer than ten. The chain links TRBV18 to TRBJ2-1, with 10 bases lining up with TRBD1. Trimming took 3 bases from V and 5 from J; bases not matched to a gene: 4. CDR3 length: 15 residues. Germline loops: CDR1 KGHSH, CDR2 LQKENI. The CDR3 protein is CASSPTGTGDNEQFF. The CDR3 region has the DNA TGTGCCAGCTCACCGACCGGGACAGGGGACAATGAGCAGTTCTTC.

The V call is TRBV30, the J call TRBJ2-3; D could derive from TRBD1 or TRBD2 (6 bases each). The CDR3 runs 14 residues. The germline gives CDR1 GTSNPN, CDR2 SVGIG (reference sequence). V lost 1 base and J lost 3, with 11 bases in between. The CDR3 sequence: CAWSGLGGTDTQYF. The DNA for the CDR3 is TGTGCCTGGAGTGGTCTAGGGGGGACAGATACGCAGTATTTT.

The J gene is TRBJ1-2, the V gene TRBV11-2; weak D call: TRBD1 (5 bases). Trimming took 1 base from V and 3 from J, leaving 12 bases between them. The CDR3 consists of 15 residues. Germline lookup yields CDR1 SGHAT and CDR2 FQNNGV. CDR3 amino acids: CASSLGSGLDYGYTF. CDR3 sequence (DNA): TGTGCCAGCAGCTTAGGCTCGGGGCTCGACTATGGCTACACCTTC.

CDR3 nucleotide sequence: TGTGCCAGCACTACTGGGGCCAACGTCCTGACTTTC. Its translation: CASTTGANVLTF. The chain uses TRBV12-3 or TRBV12-4 and TRBJ2-6; D remains ambiguous. Trimming pared 7 bases from V and 2 bases from J, leaving 3 bases between. This CDR3 contains 12 residues.

V usage is TRBV7-9 and J usage is TRBJ1-3; 8 bases match TRBD1. Germline trimming cut 7 bases from V and 0 bases from J; bases unmatched to any gene: 5. Germline lookup yields CDR1 SEHNR and CDR2 FQNEAQ (reference sequence). The CDR3 runs to 15 residues. The CDR3 DNA is TGTGCCAGCACCACAGGGGGAACCTCTGGAAACACCATATATTTT. Protein sequence: CASTTGGTSGNTIYF. Filled out from reference TRBV7-9 and TRBJ1-3, the complete variable domain reads DTGVSQNPRHKITKRGQNVTFRCDPISEHNRLYWYRQTLGQGPEFLTYFQNEAQLEKSRLLSDRFSAERPKGSFSTLEIQRTEQGDSAMYLCASTTGGTSGNTIYFGEGSWLTVV.

This clonotype has just one count. The chain carries TRBV20-1 and TRBJ2-2; TRBD1 aligns across 7 bases. J lost 0 bases, V lost 3 bases, and 4 bases had no gene match. The CDR3 length is 15 residues. Germline CDR1 DFQATT, CDR2 SNEGSKA (reference sequence). CDR3 region: CSARTDRANTGELFF. CDR3 bases: TGCAGTGCTAGGACCGACAGGGCGAACACCGGGGAGCTGTTTTTT.

This chain uses TRBV3-1 with TRBJ1-2; 8 bases line up with TRBD1. Germline V lookup: CDR1 LGHDT, CDR2 YNNKEL (reference sequence). The trim removed 1 base at V and 7 bases at J, leaving 8 bases unmatched. The CDR3 has 15 residues. The CDR3, as DNA: TGTGCCAGCAGCCAAGTGCAGGGGGCGGCAGGTGGCTACACCTTC. This sequence encodes CASSQVQGAAGGYTF. The entire variable domain, with the rest obtained from reference TRBV3-1 and TRBJ1-2, is as follows: DTAVSQTPKYLVTQMGNDKSIKCEQNLGHDTMYWYKQDSKKFLKIMFSYNNKELIINETVPNRFSPKSPDKAHLNLHINSLELGDSAVYFCASSQVQGAAGGYTFGSGTRLTVV.

The gene calls are TRBV5-1 and TRBJ2-7; D gene uncertain. The CDR3 contains 15 residues. Germline assignment: CDR1 SGHRS and CDR2 YFSETQ. Trimming took 1 base from V and 2 from J, leaving 13 bases between them. CDR3 sequence reads: CASSLHVGSTYEQYF. The CDR3 coding sequence is TGCGCCAGCAGCTTGCATGTGGGATCGACCTACGAGCAGTACTTC. Together with reference TRBV5-1 and TRBJ2-7, the CDR3 gives the full variable domain: KAGVTQTPRYLIKTRGQQVTLSCSPISGHRSVSWYQQTPGQGLQFLFEYFSETQRNKGNFPGRFSGRQFSNSRSEMNVSTLELGDSALYLCASSLHVGSTYEQYFGPGTRLTVT.

The V call is TRBV4-2, the J call TRBJ2-7; D is unresolved. The V end was cut by 1 base, the J end by 2 bases, with 12 bases between. The CDR3 is made up of 15 amino acids. Germline V lookup: CDR1 LGHNA, CDR2 YNFKEQ. The CDR3 bases are TGTGCCAGCAGCCAAGCAGAGAGTACAGCCTACGAGCAGTACTTC. It is translated as CASSQAESTAYEQYF.

This chain uses TRBV7-8 with TRBJ2-6; no clear D. Trimming removed 5 bases at V and 0 bases at J, with 11 bases between. Looked up from germline, CDR1 is SGHVS and CDR2 is FQNEAQ. CDR3 length: 16 amino acids. In nucleotides, the CDR3 is TGTGCCAGCAGCGCCCCGCGGTTCTCTGGGGCCAACGTCCTGACTTTC. Translating it yields CASSAPRFSGANVLTF.

This rearrangement joins TRBV20-1 to TRBJ2-4, with D perhaps matching TRBD1 or TRBD2 (7 bases each). V shed 4 bases and J shed 9 bases, with 16 bases lying between them. CDR1 DFQATT and CDR2 SNEGSKA come from the germline V gene (reference sequence). The CDR3 is made up of 13 amino acids. CDR3 protein: CSAIKGGGGIQYF. CDR3 coding DNA: TGCAGTGCTATAAAAGGGGGCGGGGGCATTCAGTACTTC.

The rearrangement joins TRBV29-1 to TRBJ2-7; D tentatively fits TRBD1 or TRBD2 (6 bases each). Per the germline V gene, CDR1 is SQVTM and CDR2 is ANQGSEA. The CDR3 contains 13 residues. V was cut by 6 bases and J by 7 bases, with 19 bases left in between. The CDR3 loop is CSVLLGGPREQYF. DNA of the CDR3: TGCAGCGTACTACTGGGGGGCCCCAGGGAGCAGTACTTC.

CDR3 sequence (DNA): TGTGCCAGCAGCGGCGGGGGGACTAGCACAGATACGCAGTATTTT. Protein product: CASSGGGTSTDTQYF. This chain links TRBV5-4 with TRBJ2-3; the match to TRBD2 covers 8 bases. After removal of 4 bases from V and 0 bases from J, the junction contained 4 bases not matched to a gene. The CDR3 extends over 15 amino acids. Germline-derived CDR1 and CDR2 are SGHNT and YYREEE (reference sequence).

This chain connects TRBV5-1 to TRBJ2-7; D call uncertain. CDR3 size: 14 residues. V lost 0 bases and J 3 bases, leaving 10 bases between the germline ends. Per germline, CDR1 SGHRS and CDR2 YFSETQ. This CDR3 is CASSLEVGNYEQYF. CDR3 nucleotides: TGCGCCAGCAGCTTGGAGGTGGGGAACTACGAGCAGTACTTC.

The CDR3 nucleotides are TGTGCCAGCAGGGGCATGGGGGGGGACACTGAAGCTTTCTTT. This sequence encodes CASRGMGGDTEAFF. The chain joins TRBV6-5 to TRBJ1-1; possible D gene TRBD1, 5 bases. CDR3 size: 14 residues. The V gene's germline CDR1 is MNHEY and CDR2 SVGAGI. With 6 bases removed from V and 3 bases from J, the gap between germline ends came to 14 bases.

This clonotype was picked up one time. The chain uses TRBV4-2 and TRBJ2-3; D is undetermined. The CDR3 is 15 amino acids. V was shortened by 1 base and J by 2 bases, with 10 bases between the two germline ends. The germline V gene encodes CDR1 LGHNA and CDR2 YNFKEQ. The CDR3 loop reads CASSQAGVPTDTQYF. As DNA, the CDR3 is TGTGCCAGCAGCCAAGCTGGCGTCCCCACAGATACGCAGTATTTT.

The gene calls are TRBV30 and TRBJ2-3, with D possibly matching TRBD2 (6 bases). Germline CDR1 and CDR2: GTSNPN and SVGIG (reference sequence). The CDR3 has 12 residues. Trimming took off 5 bases at V and 5 bases at J, with 11 bases between the two ends. The CDR3 is CAWGGVVDTQYF. CDR3 bases: TGTGCCTGGGGAGGGGTAGTAGATACGCAGTATTTT.